The source of this T cell receptor beta chain is a study of CD8 T cells in ankylosing spondylitis. Study-wide results and caveats: According to the report, clones linked to the disease were significantly enriched in matched synovial fluid samples taken from ankylosing spondylitis patients. Among TCR beta sequences, a motif of several highly homologous variants appeared characteristic of ankylosing spondylitis blood. Disease-linked clones displayed a CD8+ phenotype and appeared relatively rarely in peripheral blood. Past research had described some motif variants in reactive arthritis synovial fluid and blood.

V was pared by 2 bases and J by 6 bases, with 14 bases between. The CDR3 length is 14 residues. Germline V CDR1 and CDR2: MNHEY, SMNVEV (reference sequence). Remarks on this clonotype: Antigen specificity is unknown.

Using quantitative 5'-RACE with molecular barcodes, the authors made TCR beta libraries. TCRdb reanalysed the 5' RACE reads using MiXCR and keeps one entry per CDR3 protein. In the table there are about 220,000 distinct CDR3 sequences, 5.5% to 7.5% of which are singletons. The sample consisted of blood, either unsorted or a sorted T cell fraction (not recorded which). This TCR was recovered from a male donor with ankylosing spondylitis. The gene calls are TRBV27 and TRBJ2-7; D unresolved. CDR3 nucleotides: TGTGCCAGCAGTTTAGGGGATTTCTGGGGCGAGCAGTACTTC. Residues: CASSLGDFWGEQYF.